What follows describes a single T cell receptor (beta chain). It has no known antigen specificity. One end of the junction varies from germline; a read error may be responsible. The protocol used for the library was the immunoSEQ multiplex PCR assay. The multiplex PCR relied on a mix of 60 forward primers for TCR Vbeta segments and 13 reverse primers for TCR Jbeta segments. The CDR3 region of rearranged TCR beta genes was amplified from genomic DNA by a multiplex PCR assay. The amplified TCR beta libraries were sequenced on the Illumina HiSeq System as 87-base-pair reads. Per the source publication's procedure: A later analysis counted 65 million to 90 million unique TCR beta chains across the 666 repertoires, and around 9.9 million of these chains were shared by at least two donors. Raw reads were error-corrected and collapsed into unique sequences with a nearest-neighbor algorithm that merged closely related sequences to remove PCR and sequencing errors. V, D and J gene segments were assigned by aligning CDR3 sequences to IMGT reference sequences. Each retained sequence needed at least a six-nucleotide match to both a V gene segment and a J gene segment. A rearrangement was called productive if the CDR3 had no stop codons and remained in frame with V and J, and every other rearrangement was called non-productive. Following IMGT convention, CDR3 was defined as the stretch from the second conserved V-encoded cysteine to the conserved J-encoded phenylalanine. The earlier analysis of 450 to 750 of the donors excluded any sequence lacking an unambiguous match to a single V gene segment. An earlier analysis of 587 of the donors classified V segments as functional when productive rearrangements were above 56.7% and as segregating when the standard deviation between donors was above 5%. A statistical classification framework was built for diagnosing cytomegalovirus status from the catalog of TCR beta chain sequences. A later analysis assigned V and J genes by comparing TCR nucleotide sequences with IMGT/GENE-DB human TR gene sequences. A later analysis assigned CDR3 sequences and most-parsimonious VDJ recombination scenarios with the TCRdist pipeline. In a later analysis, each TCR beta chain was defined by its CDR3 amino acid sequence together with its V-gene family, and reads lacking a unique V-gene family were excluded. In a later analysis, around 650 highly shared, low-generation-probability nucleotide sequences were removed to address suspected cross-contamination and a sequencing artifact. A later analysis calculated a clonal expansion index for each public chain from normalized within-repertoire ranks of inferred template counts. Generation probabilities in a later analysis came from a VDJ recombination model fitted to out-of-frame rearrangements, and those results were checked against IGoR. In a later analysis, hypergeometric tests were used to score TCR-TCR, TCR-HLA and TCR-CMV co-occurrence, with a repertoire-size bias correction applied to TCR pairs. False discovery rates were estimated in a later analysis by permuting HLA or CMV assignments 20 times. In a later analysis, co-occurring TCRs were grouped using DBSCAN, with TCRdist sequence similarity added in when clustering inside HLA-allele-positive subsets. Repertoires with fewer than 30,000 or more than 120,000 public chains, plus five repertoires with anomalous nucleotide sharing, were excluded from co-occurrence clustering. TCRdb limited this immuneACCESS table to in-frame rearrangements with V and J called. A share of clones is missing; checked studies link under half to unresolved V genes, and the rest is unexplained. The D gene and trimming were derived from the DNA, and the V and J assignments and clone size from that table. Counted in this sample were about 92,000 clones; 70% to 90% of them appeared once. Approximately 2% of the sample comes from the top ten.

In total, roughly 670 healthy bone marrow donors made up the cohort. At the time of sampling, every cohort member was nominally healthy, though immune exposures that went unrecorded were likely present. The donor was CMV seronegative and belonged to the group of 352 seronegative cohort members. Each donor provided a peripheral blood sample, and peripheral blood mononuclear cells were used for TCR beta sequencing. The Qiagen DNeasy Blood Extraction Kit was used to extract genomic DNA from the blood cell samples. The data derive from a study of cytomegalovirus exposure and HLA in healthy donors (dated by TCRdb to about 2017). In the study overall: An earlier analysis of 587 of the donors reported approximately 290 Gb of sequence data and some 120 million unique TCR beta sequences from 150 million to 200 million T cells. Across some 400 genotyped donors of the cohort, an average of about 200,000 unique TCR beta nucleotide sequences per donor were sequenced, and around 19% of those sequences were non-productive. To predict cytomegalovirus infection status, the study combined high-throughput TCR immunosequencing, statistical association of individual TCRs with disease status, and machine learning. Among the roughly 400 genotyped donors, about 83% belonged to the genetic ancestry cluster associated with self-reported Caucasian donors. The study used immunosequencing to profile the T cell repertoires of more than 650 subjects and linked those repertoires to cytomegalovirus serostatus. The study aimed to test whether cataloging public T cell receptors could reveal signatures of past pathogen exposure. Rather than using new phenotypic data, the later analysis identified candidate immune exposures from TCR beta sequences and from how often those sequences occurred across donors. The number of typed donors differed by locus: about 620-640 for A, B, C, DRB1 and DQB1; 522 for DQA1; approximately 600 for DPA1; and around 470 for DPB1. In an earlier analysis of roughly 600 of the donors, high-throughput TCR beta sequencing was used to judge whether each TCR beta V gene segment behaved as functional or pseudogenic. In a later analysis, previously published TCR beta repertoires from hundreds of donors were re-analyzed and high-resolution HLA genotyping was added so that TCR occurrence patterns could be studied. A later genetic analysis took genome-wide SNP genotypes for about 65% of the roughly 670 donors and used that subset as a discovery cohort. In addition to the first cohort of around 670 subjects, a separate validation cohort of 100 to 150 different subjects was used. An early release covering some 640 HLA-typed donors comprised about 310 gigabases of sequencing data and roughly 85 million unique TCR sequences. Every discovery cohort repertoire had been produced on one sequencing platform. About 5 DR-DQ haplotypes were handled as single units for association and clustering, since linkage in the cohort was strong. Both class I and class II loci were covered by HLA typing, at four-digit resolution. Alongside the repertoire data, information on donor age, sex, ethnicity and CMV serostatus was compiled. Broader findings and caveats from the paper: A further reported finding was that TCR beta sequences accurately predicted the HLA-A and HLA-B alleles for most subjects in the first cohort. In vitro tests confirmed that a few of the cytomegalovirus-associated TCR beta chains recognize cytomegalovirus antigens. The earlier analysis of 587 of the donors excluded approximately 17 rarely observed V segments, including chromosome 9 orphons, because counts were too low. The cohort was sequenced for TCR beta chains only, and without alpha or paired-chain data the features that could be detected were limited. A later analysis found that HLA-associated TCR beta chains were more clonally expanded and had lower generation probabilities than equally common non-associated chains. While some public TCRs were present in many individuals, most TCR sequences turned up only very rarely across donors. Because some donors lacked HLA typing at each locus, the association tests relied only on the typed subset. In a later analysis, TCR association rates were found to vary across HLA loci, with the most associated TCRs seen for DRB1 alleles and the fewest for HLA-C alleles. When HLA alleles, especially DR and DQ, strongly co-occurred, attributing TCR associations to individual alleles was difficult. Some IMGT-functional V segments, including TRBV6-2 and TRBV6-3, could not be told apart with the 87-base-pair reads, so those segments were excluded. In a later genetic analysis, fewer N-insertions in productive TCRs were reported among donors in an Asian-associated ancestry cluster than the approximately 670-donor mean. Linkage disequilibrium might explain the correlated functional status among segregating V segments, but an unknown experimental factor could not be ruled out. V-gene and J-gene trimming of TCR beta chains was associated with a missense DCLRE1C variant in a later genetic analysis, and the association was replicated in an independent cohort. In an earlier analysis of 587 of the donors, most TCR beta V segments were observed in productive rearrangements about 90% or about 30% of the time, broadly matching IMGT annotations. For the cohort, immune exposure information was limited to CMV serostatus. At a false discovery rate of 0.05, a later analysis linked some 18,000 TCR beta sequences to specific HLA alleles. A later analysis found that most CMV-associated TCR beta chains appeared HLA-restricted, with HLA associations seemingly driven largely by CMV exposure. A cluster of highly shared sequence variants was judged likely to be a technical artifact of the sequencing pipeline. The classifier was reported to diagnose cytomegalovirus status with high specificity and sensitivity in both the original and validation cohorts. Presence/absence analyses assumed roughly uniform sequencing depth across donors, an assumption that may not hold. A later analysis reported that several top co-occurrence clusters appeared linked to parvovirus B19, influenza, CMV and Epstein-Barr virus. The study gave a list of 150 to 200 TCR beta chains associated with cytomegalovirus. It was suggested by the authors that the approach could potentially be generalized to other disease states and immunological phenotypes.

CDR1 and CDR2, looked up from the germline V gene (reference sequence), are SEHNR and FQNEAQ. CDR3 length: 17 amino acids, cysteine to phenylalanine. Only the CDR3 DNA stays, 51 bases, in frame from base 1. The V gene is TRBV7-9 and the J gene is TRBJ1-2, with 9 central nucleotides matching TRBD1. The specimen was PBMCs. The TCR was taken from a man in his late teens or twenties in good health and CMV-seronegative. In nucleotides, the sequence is TGTTCCAGCAGCTTTGAACTGTGGGACAGGGTGTGGACTGGCTACACCTTC. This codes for CSSSFELWDRVWTGYTF.